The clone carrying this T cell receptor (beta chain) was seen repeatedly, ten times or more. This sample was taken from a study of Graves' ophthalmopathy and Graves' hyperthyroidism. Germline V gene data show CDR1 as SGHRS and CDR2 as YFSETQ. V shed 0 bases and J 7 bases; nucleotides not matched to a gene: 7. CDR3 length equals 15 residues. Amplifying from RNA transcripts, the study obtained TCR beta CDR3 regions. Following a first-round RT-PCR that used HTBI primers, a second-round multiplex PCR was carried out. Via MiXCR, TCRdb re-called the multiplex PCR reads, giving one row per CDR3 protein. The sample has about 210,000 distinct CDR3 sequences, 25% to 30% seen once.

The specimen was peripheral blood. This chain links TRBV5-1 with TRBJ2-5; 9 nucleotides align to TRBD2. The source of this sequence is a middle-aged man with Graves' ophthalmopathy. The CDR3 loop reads CASSLVSSGIGTQYF. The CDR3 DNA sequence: TGCGCCAGCAGCTTGGTTTCTAGCGGGATCGGGACCCAGTACTTC.